Reported below is one T cell receptor beta chain. One end of the junction does not line up with germline, which may come from a read error. From germline, CDR1 is MNHEY and CDR2 SMNVEV (reference sequence). The CDR3 length is 12 residues. Genomic DNA (from each subset) was split evenly across several immunoSEQ plates. Assay used: immunoSEQ multiplex PCR; TCRdb lists only in-frame clones, some missing. The data hold hundreds of thousands of clones, with 96% observed a single time. CD8 cells regarded as naive lacked CD45RO, were positively chosen for CCR7, and omitted terminally differentiated effector memory CD45RA+ cells. Nashville, Tennessee was home to all donors, who were Caucasian adults. These data are taken from a study of shared clonotypes between healthy human individuals. Looking at the study overall: The composition of the donors was a couple of women and a few men aged 18 to 49.

The clonotype comes from a woman in her 30s in good health. The sequenced sample consisted of naive CD8+ T cells sorted from blood. This chain links TRBV27 with TRBJ2-7; 12 positions agree with TRBD2. The CDR3 bases are TGTGCCAGCAGTCAAGCTAGCGGGAGGGCTTGGTTC. It codes for CASSQASGRAWF.